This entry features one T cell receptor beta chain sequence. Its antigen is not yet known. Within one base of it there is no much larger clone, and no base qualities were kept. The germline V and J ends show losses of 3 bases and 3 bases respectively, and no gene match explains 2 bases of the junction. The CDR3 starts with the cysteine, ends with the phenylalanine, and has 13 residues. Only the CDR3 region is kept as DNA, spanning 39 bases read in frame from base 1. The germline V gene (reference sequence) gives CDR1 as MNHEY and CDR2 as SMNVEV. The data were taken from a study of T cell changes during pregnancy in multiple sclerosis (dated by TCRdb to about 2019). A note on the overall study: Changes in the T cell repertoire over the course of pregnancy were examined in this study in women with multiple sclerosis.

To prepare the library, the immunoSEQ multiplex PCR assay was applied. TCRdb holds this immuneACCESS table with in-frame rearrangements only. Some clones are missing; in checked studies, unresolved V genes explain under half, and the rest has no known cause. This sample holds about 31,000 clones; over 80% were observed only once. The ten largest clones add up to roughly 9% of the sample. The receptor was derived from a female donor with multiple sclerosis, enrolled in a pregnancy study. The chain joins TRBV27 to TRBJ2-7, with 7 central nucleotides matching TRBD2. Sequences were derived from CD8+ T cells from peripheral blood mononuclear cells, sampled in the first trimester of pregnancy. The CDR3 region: CASSFGDYYEQYF. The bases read TGTGCCAGCAGTTTTGGGGACTACTACGAGCAGTACTTC.